Shown below are 32 T cell receptor beta chains from a single sample sequenced in a study of blood T cell repertoires in COVID-19. Sequencing used immunoSEQ multiplex PCR; TCRdb keeps in-frame clones, though not all of them. The sample includes around 200,000 clones, 86% of them seen just once. The sample consisted of peripheral blood. The receptors stem from a woman of 80 years or more in a cohort sampled during active or convalescent COVID-19.

The gene calls are TRBV14 and TRBJ2-7; TRBD1 matches at 7 bases. Looked up from germline, CDR1 is SGHDN and CDR2 is FVKESK. This CDR3 region has 15 residues. The junction had 11 bases not matched to a gene; V was cut back by 8 bases and J by 1 base. This CDR3 reads CASAPGQPLSYEQYF. The CDR3 DNA reads as TGTGCCAGCGCCCCGGGACAGCCTTTATCCTACGAGCAGTACTTC. The full variable domain, completed using reference TRBV14 and TRBJ2-7, is EAGVTQFPSHSVIEKGQTVTLRCDPISGHDNLYWYRRVMGKEIKFLLHFVKESKQDESGMPNNRFLAERTGGTYSTLKVQPAELEDSGVYFCASAPGQPLSYEQYFGPGTRLTVT.

The CDR3 nucleotides are TGTGCCAGCAGCTTCAGGGCGAAAGTTAACTATGGCTACACCTTC. It specifies CASSFRAKVNYGYTF. The chain has TRBV5-5 and TRBJ1-2, with TRBD1 as a possible D gene (5 bases). The CDR3 loop spans 15 amino acids. V lost 2 bases to trimming and J lost 1 base, with 12 bases between them. Per the germline V gene, CDR1 is SGHKS and CDR2 is YYEKEE (reference sequence).

The chain uses TRBV29-1 and TRBJ1-1; TRBD1 aligns across 8 bases. Trimming took 8 bases from V and 5 from J; bases not matched to a gene: 7. The CDR3 loop spans 12 amino acids. Germline CDR1 SQVTM, CDR2 ANQGSEA. The CDR3 region has the DNA TGCAGCTCAGGGGGCGCCGGAACTGAAGCTTTCTTT. It specifies CSSGGAGTEAFF. The full variable domain, with the rest looked up from reference TRBV29-1 and TRBJ1-1, is SAVISQKPSRDICQRGTSLTIQCQVDSQVTMMFWYRQQPGQSLTLIATANQGSEATYESGFVIDKFPISRPNLTFSTLTVSNMSPEDSSIYLCSSGGAGTEAFFGQGTRLTVV.

This chain connects TRBV7-6 to TRBJ1-3; D may be TRBD1 (5 bases). With 4 bases removed from V and 0 bases from J, the gap between germline ends came to 16 bases. CDR3 length: 17 residues. Germline V gives CDR1 SGHVS, CDR2 FNYEAQ. CDR3 region: CASSSKLQATSGNTIYF. CDR3 nucleotide sequence: TGTGCCAGCAGCTCGAAATTACAGGCCACCTCTGGAAACACCATATATTTT.

This chain joins TRBV7-8 and TRBJ2-7; TRBD2 aligns across 16 bases. V was clipped by 5 bases and J by 3 bases; unmatched bases: 7. Germline V lookup: CDR1 SGHVS, CDR2 FQNEAQ. CDR3 length: 17 residues. DNA of the CDR3: TGTGCCAGCAGCAAGGGACTAGCGGGAGGGCCGTACTACGAGCAGTACGTC. Translating gives CASSKGLAGGPYYEQYV.

The chain links TRBV3-1 (or the pseudogene TRBV3-2) to TRBJ1-1; D ambiguous. CDR3 length equals 11 residues. CDR1 is LGHDT and CDR2 is YNNKEL in the germline V gene (reference sequence). V lost 3 bases and J lost 14, with 13 bases in between. CDR3 protein: CASSHDSWRFF. The CDR3, as DNA: TGTGCCAGCAGCCATGACTCCTGGAGGTTCTTT.

The V call is TRBV14, the J call TRBJ1-4, with TRBD1 matching over 7 bases. Trimming at V came to 0 bases and at J to 4 bases, leaving 11 bases not matched to a gene. The CDR3 is made up of 18 amino acids. Per the germline V gene, CDR1 is SGHDN and CDR2 is FVKESK. The CDR3 protein is CASSQDKTGRRINEKLFF. CDR3 nucleotide sequence: TGTGCCAGCAGCCAAGATAAGACAGGGCGTCGGATTAATGAAAAACTGTTTTTT.

This chain connects TRBV29-1 to TRBJ2-5, with TRBD2 matching 7 bases. Unmatched junction bases numbered 10, after V lost 4 bases and J lost 5 bases. Germline CDR1 reads SQVTM; CDR2 reads ANQGSEA. The CDR3 runs 14 residues. The CDR3 sequence is CSVGSGSGAETQYF. The CDR3 DNA is TGCAGCGTTGGTAGCGGGTCTGGGGCGGAGACCCAGTACTTC.

V gene TRBV6-5 combines with J gene TRBJ1-1, with a weak D call TRBD1 (5 bases). Germline-derived CDR1 and CDR2 are MNHEY and SVGAGI. Trimming stripped 6 bases from V and 1 base from J, with 15 bases between. The CDR3 spans 15 residues. The CDR3 nucleotides are TGTGCCAGCAGCGGCTGGGGGGGTGCGAACACTGAAGCTTTCTTT. Protein product: CASSGWGGANTEAFF.

This clone has only one observation. The gene calls are TRBV2 and TRBJ1-3, with D unresolved. Germline V CDR1 and CDR2: SNHLY, FYNNEI. V dropped 7 bases and J dropped 0 bases, with 7 bases sitting between them. The CDR3 loop spans 13 amino acids. The CDR3 here is CASTPGSGNTIYF. In DNA, the CDR3 is TGTGCCAGCACCCCAGGCTCTGGAAACACCATATATTTT. Together with reference TRBV2 and TRBJ1-3, the CDR3 gives the full variable domain: EPEVTQTPSHQVTQMGQEVILRCVPISNHLYFYWYRQILGQKVEFLVSFYNNEISEKSEIFDDQFSVERPDGSNFTLKIRSTKLEDSAMYFCASTPGSGNTIYFGEGSWLTVV.

The chain uses TRBV10-2 and TRBJ2-3; a weak D match, TRBD2 (5 bases). CDR1 WSHSY and CDR2 SAAADI come from the germline V gene. The CDR3 has 17 amino acids. Trimming removed 3 bases from V and 4 bases from J, with 20 bases in between. This chain's CDR3 is CASSEFSGGPRADTQYF. The CDR3, as DNA: TGCGCCAGCAGTGAATTTTCGGGCGGGCCCCGAGCAGATACGCAGTATTTT.

The CDR3 region is CASRGQGAHEQYF. The CDR3 DNA is TGTGCCAGCAGGGGACAGGGGGCCCACGAGCAGTACTTC. The chain has TRBV28 and TRBJ2-7; 12 nucleotides match TRBD1. The CDR3 totals 13 residues. Germline V gene data show CDR1 as MDHEN and CDR2 as SYDVKM. V lost 6 bases to trimming and J lost 5 bases; unmatched junction nucleotides: 2.

This clone was detected a few times. The rearrangement joins TRBV9 to TRBJ2-1; no definite D call. The V and J ends lost 0 bases and 9 bases respectively, with 10 bases between them. There are 13 residues in the CDR3. CDR1 and CDR2 (germline): SGDLS, YYNGEE. CDR3 DNA: TGTGCCAGCAGCGTAGGAAGTGAGGTTGAGCAGTTCTTC. Encoded protein: CASSVGSEVEQFF. Combining the CDR3 with reference TRBV9 and TRBJ2-1 gives the whole variable domain DSGVTQTPKHLITATGQRVTLRCSPRSGDLSVYWYQQSLDQGLQFLIQYYNGEERAKGNILERFSAQQFPDLHSELNLSSLELGDSALYFCASSVGSEVEQFFGPGTRLTVL.

The chain is built from TRBV29-1 and TRBJ1-2; a possible D gene is TRBD1 (5 bases). CDR1 is SQVTM, CDR2 ANQGSEA, per germline. The length of the CDR3 is 12 residues. Deletions cut 3 bases from V and 4 bases from J, with 9 bases between. The CDR3 nucleotides are TGCAGCGTTGAGGTCGGGGGCTATGGCTACACCTTC. It is translated as CSVEVGGYGYTF. The full variable domain, its missing parts supplied by reference TRBV29-1 and TRBJ1-2, is SAVISQKPSRDICQRGTSLTIQCQVDSQVTMMFWYRQQPGQSLTLIATANQGSEATYESGFVIDKFPISRPNLTFSTLTVSNMSPEDSSIYLCSVEVGGYGYTFGSGTRLTVV.

In its sample, this clone was seen many times. V and J are TRBV6-5 and TRBJ1-2; D unclear. Trimming cost V 8 bases and J 4 bases, with 14 bases left between them. CDR1 MNHEY and CDR2 SVGAGI come from the germline V gene. The CDR3 totals 13 residues. The CDR3 loop reads CASLGLAGYGYTF. CDR3 coding DNA: TGTGCCAGCCTCGGCCTAGCTGGCTATGGCTACACCTTC.

The V gene is TRBV4-1, the J gene TRBJ1-1; D might be TRBD1 (5 bases). The CDR3 contains 14 residues. V lost 1 base and J 5 bases, leaving 11 bases between the germline ends. Per germline, CDR1 MGHRA and CDR2 YSYEKL. CDR3 loop: CASSQVRGGTEAFF. The CDR3 DNA follows: TGCGCCAGCAGCCAAGTGCGCGGGGGGACTGAAGCTTTCTTT.

V is TRBV18 and J is TRBJ2-3, with 10 bases lining up with TRBD2. Per the germline V gene, CDR1 is KGHSH and CDR2 is LQKENI. V trimming: 3 bases; J trimming: 4 bases; junction bases outside the gene matches: 10. The CDR3 sequence is 17 residues long. The CDR3 coding sequence is TGTGCCAGCTCACCCCTTCGAGCGGGGGGGCTTCCAGATACGCAGTATTTT. Protein sequence: CASSPLRAGGLPDTQYF.

The chain links TRBV2 to TRBJ1-1, with 9 nucleotides matching TRBD1. Germline V CDR1 and CDR2: SNHLY, FYNNEI. Trimming cost V 4 bases and J 11 bases; bases outside gene matches: 5. This CDR3 spans 12 amino acids. The DNA of the CDR3 is TGTGCCAGCAGTGTGGGACAGGGCTTTGCTTTCTTT. Protein sequence: CASSVGQGFAFF.

This clone has a single count. The chain links TRBV2 to TRBJ1-1, with 10 bases identical to TRBD1. Germline lookup yields CDR1 SNHLY and CDR2 FYNNEI. This CDR3 contains 15 residues. V lost 4 bases and J lost 9; bases outside the gene matches: 11. CDR3 nucleotides: TGTGCCAGCAGTGGGTTGTTGGGACAGGGGATAAAAGCTTTCTTT. It translates to CASSGLLGQGIKAFF. The full variable domain, rest sourced from reference TRBV2 and TRBJ1-1, is EPEVTQTPSHQVTQMGQEVILRCVPISNHLYFYWYRQILGQKVEFLVSFYNNEISEKSEIFDDQFSVERPDGSNFTLKIRSTKLEDSAMYFCASSGLLGQGIKAFFGQGTRLTVV.

The chain combines TRBV14 with TRBJ2-7, with D maybe TRBD1 (5 bases). The germline CDR1 and CDR2 sequences are SGHDN and FVKESK. This CDR3 spans 13 amino acids. Between the trimmed V and J ends, which lost 0 bases and 2 bases, there was a span of 5 bases. The CDR3 nucleotides are TGTGCCAGCAGCCAAGACAGGGCCTACGAGCAGTACTTC. Its protein is CASSQDRAYEQYF.

About this clone itself: The identical CDR3 is also encoded by other nucleotide sequences in the sample. The V gene is TRBV27, the J gene TRBJ2-1; 9 bases are shared with TRBD2. V shed 2 bases and J 4 bases; nucleotides not matched to a gene: 3. This CDR3 has 15 residues. Germline CDR1 reads MNHEY; CDR2 reads SMNVEV (reference sequence). CDR3 nucleotide sequence: TGTGCCAGCAGTTTAAGGCTAGCGGGGTACAATGAGCAGTTCTTC. This gives the protein CASSLRLAGYNEQFF.

V usage is TRBV11-2 and J usage is TRBJ2-7; possibly TRBD2 for D (5 bases). The ends were cut back, 7 bases at V and 1 base at J, with 17 bases in the middle. Germline loops: CDR1 SGHAT, CDR2 FQNNGV. This CDR3 contains 15 residues. This CDR3 is CASTLQGLASYEQYF. The CDR3 nucleotides are TGTGCCAGCACCCTACAAGGCCTAGCATCCTACGAGCAGTACTTC.

The rearrangement uses TRBV24-1 and TRBJ1-4; D remains unclear. This CDR3 has 14 amino acids. Germline CDR1 is KGHDR and CDR2 is SFDVKD. The V gene lost 3 bases and the J gene lost 7 bases, with 11 bases spanning the gap. In nucleotides, the CDR3 is TGTGCCACCAGTGATCGGGGAGTGAGTGAAAAACTGTTTTTT. This codes for CATSDRGVSEKLFF.

J is TRBJ1-5 and V is TRBV3-1 (or the pseudogene TRBV3-2), with 7 positions matching TRBD1. V shed 4 bases and J 4 bases; nucleotides not matched to a gene: 7. The CDR3 loop spans 15 amino acids. Germline-derived CDR1 and CDR2 are LGHDT and YNNKEL (reference sequence). This CDR3 is CASSLTGTANQPQHF. DNA for the CDR3: TGTGCCAGCAGCCTTACCGGGACAGCTAATCAGCCCCAGCATTTT.

The gene calls are TRBV5-1 and TRBJ2-1; D is possibly TRBD2 (5 bases). This CDR3 has 16 residues. CDR1 SGHRS and CDR2 YFSETQ come from the germline V gene. Trimming stripped 0 bases from V and 0 bases from J, with 10 bases between. In nucleotides, the CDR3 is TGCGCCAGCAGCTTGGCGGGAAAAAGCTCCTACAATGAGCAGTTCTTC. As protein: CASSLAGKSSYNEQFF.

This clone was counted a single time. The chain carries TRBV4-1 and TRBJ1-1; D not certain. V was clipped by 1 base and J by 1 base, with 10 bases between them. Germline-derived CDR1 and CDR2 are MGHRA and YSYEKL. The CDR3 length is 15 residues. Written as DNA, the CDR3 is TGCGCCAGCAGCCAAGGGGCCTCTCCGAACACTGAAGCTTTCTTT. Translated: CASSQGASPNTEAFF.

The rearrangement uses TRBV5-6 and TRBJ1-2, with 8 positions matching TRBD1. J lost 4 bases, V lost 4 bases, and 9 bases had no gene match. The CDR3 is 15 amino acids. CDR1 is SGHDT and CDR2 is YYEEEE in the germline V gene. For the CDR3, the DNA is TGTGCCAGCAGCCCCCTGACAGGGGACTCCTATGGCTACACCTTC. It is translated as CASSPLTGDSYGYTF.

This sequence joins TRBV6-1 and TRBJ2-1; weak D call: TRBD2 (7 bases). Per germline, CDR1 MNHNS and CDR2 SASEGT. The CDR3 totals 15 residues. The germline V and J ends were trimmed by 3 bases and 4 bases, with 13 bases remaining between them. Written as DNA, the CDR3 is TGTGCCAGCAGTGAGGGAGGGACACGGTACAATGAGCAGTTCTTC. This translates into CASSEGGTRYNEQFF.

The table lists this clone with a count of one. The chain joins TRBV6-5 to TRBJ2-6; D remains unclear. Germline CDR1 is MNHEY and CDR2 is SVGAGI. The V end was cut by 2 bases, the J end by 4 bases, with 9 bases between. CDR3 length: 15 amino acids. The CDR3 spells CASSYTGHGANVLTF. The DNA for the CDR3 is TGTGCCAGCAGTTACACCGGTCACGGGGCCAACGTCCTGACTTTC.

The genes are TRBV27 and TRBJ2-1, with 9 bases identical to TRBD1. Germline-derived CDR1 and CDR2 are MNHEY and SMNVEV (reference sequence). The junction had 16 bases not matched to a gene; V was cut back by 3 bases and J by 7 bases. The CDR3 contains 18 residues. CDR3 residues: CASSFSGWAGTGTNEQFF. The CDR3 DNA sequence: TGTGCCAGCAGTTTCTCCGGATGGGCCGGGACAGGGACGAATGAGCAGTTCTTC.

V usage is TRBV12-3 or TRBV12-4 and J usage is TRBJ1-2; D gene uncertain. The CDR3 has 13 residues. Trimming cost V 7 bases and J 1 base, with 10 bases left between them. CDR3 amino acids: CASTWLVNYGYTF. In nucleotides, the CDR3 is TGTGCCAGCACCTGGCTAGTTAACTATGGCTACACCTTC.

J is TRBJ2-7 and V is TRBV6-2 or TRBV6-3; tentative D call: TRBD2 (5 bases). The length of the CDR3 is 13 residues. In germline, CDR1 is MNHEY, CDR2 SVGEGT. Between the trimmed V and J ends, which lost 2 bases and 6 bases, there was a span of 11 bases. The CDR3 is CASSYLLEGEQYF. For the CDR3, the DNA is TGTGCCAGCAGTTACCTGCTTGAGGGCGAGCAGTACTTC.